This T cell receptor (beta chain) was sequenced in a study of molecular identifiers for immune sequencing clone quantification. Germline V gene data show CDR1 as MDHEN and CDR2 as SYDVKM. The CDR3 is 15 amino acids. Source material for naive CD8 libraries was roughly 18,000 to 1,000,000 sorted cells, with 10%, 30% or 50% RNA. On this clonotype: A much larger clone differs by one base, so this may be a read error.

TCRdb re-called the PCR reads with MiXCR, one entry per CDR3 protein. This table has over 550,000 distinct CDR3 sequences, about 25% appearing once. The receptor's source is a human donor in good health. Some libraries in this study had Jurkat cell RNA spiked in. V is TRBV28 and J is TRBJ2-7; 7 nucleotides match TRBD2. The sequenced sample was naive CD8+ T cells from blood, with Jurkat cell RNA spiked in. The subset was: FACS-sorted CD8+CD4-CCR7+CD45RA+ naive T cells. The CDR3 sequence: CASGLSTYSGDEQYF. DNA for the CDR3: TGTGCCAGCGGTTTATCAACCTACAGCGGGGACGAGCAGTACTTC.